The 22 T cell receptor beta chains below come from one sample, sequenced in a study of T cell responses to AZD1222 COVID-19 vaccine. The protocol was immunoSEQ multiplex PCR, while the TCRdb copy is restricted to in-frame clones and leaves out a portion. There are some 120,000 clones in the sample; around 80% occur only once, and around 27% lies in the top ten. This material consisted of peripheral blood, taken 28 days after the second AZD1222 dose. Source of these receptors: an adult who received the AZD1222 COVID-19 vaccine.

The chain couples TRBV2 to TRBJ2-4, with D perhaps matching TRBD1 (5 bases). The V end was cut by 8 bases, the J end by 1 base, with 15 bases between. This CDR3 region has 15 residues. Germline V CDR1 and CDR2: SNHLY, FYNNEI. The CDR3 DNA reads as TGTGCCAGCCTCCTCAGGGTGGGGGCCAAAAACATTCAGTACTTC. Amino acids: CASLLRVGAKNIQYF.

The chain carries TRBV2 and TRBJ1-5; a weak D match, TRBD1 (5 bases). Germline V lookup: CDR1 SNHLY, CDR2 FYNNEI. CDR3 size: 14 residues. Trimming took off 7 bases at V and 0 bases at J, with 10 bases between the two ends. The CDR3 sequence is CASNPTVSNQPQHF. CDR3 bases: TGTGCCAGCAACCCGACAGTTAGCAATCAGCCCCAGCATTTT.

V gene TRBV7-2 combines with J gene TRBJ1-1, with unresolved D. The V end was cut by 0 bases, the J end by 4 bases, with 6 bases between. Per the germline V gene, CDR1 is SGHTA and CDR2 is FQGNSA. The CDR3 runs to 13 residues. CDR3 DNA: TGTGCCAGCAGCTTAGCGTGGGGCACTGAAGCTTTCTTT. This encodes CASSLAWGTEAFF.

The chain is built from TRBV6-4 and TRBJ2-6; 9 nucleotides agree with TRBD1. V lost 10 bases, J lost 2 bases, and 6 bases stayed unmatched. CDR1 and CDR2 from the germline V gene are MRHNA and SNTAGT. This CDR3 region has 15 residues. The DNA of the CDR3 is TGTGCCACCTCGGACAGGGGAACTGGGGCCAACGTCCTGACTTTC. It specifies CATSDRGTGANVLTF.

The rearrangement joins TRBV11-2 to TRBJ1-1; D gene ambiguous. CDR1 SGHAT and CDR2 FQNNGV come from the germline V gene. V shed 5 bases and J shed 7 bases, with 11 bases lying between them. There are 12 residues in the CDR3. The DNA of the CDR3 is TGTGCCAGCAGCCCCGGATGGATTGAAGCTTTCTTT. This codes for CASSPGWIEAFF.

The rearrangement uses TRBV7-9 and TRBJ1-2; possibly TRBD1 for D (5 bases). This CDR3 contains 13 residues. V was clipped by 0 bases and J by 8 bases, with 10 bases between them. CDR1 and CDR2 from the germline V gene are SEHNR and FQNEAQ (reference sequence). CDR3 loop: CASSLAGEEGYTF. The CDR3, as DNA: TGTGCCAGCAGCTTAGCGGGGGAGGAGGGCTACACCTTC. The complete variable domain, with remaining parts taken from reference TRBV7-9 and TRBJ1-2, reads DTGVSQNPRHKITKRGQNVTFRCDPISEHNRLYWYRQTLGQGPEFLTYFQNEAQLEKSRLLSDRFSAERPKGSFSTLEIQRTEQGDSAMYLCASSLAGEEGYTFGSGTRLTVV.

The chain recombines TRBV24-1 with TRBJ2-1; no firm D call. V was pared by 1 base and J by 5 bases, with 8 bases between. There are 14 residues in the CDR3. Germline V lookup: CDR1 KGHDR, CDR2 SFDVKD. The CDR3 protein is CATSDFNLNNEQFF. The CDR3 nucleotides read TGTGCCACCAGTGATTTCAACCTAAACAATGAGCAGTTCTTC.

J is TRBJ1-1 and V is TRBV28; D remains ambiguous. Trimming took off 2 bases at V and 6 bases at J, with 10 bases between the two ends. There are 13 residues in the CDR3. The V gene's germline CDR1 is MDHEN and CDR2 SYDVKM. The CDR3 here is CASSLIFRSEAFF. In DNA form, the CDR3 reads TGTGCCAGCAGTTTAATCTTTAGGTCTGAAGCTTTCTTT.

The V call is TRBV10-3, the J call TRBJ1-6; no definite D call. This CDR3 has 12 residues. CDR1 is ENHRY and CDR2 is SYGVKD in the germline V gene. Trimming shortened V by 6 bases and J by 7 bases, and 7 bases separated the two germline ends. The CDR3 loop is CAIRGENSPLHF. CDR3 nucleotide sequence: TGTGCCATCAGAGGAGAGAATTCACCCCTCCACTTT.

V usage is TRBV7-2 and J usage is TRBJ1-2; TRBD1 matches at 9 bases. The CDR3 runs 15 residues. The V and J ends lost 5 bases and 8 bases, in that order; junction bases with no gene match: 12. CDR1 and CDR2 (germline): SGHTA, FQGNSA. The CDR3: CASSGRTGAAGGYTF. Here the CDR3 DNA reads TGTGCCAGCAGCGGAAGGACAGGGGCGGCAGGAGGCTACACCTTC.

The gene calls are TRBV7-8 and TRBJ2-7; 7 nucleotides line up with TRBD2. The germline V gene has CDR1 SGHVS and CDR2 FQNEAQ. V shed 5 bases and J 2 bases; nucleotides not matched to a gene: 9. This CDR3 is built from 15 residues. The CDR3 region has the DNA TGTGCCAGCAGCCTAGAGCGGGGTCCTGCCTACGAGCAGTACTTC. Translated, it gives CASSLERGPAYEQYF.

This clone came up once. The CDR3 DNA sequence: TGTGCCAGCAGCTTGGAGACAAGTAAATTCCACTTT. Translation: CASSLETSKFHF. This chain connects TRBV5-6 to TRBJ1-6; no clear D gene. The V gene's germline CDR1 is SGHDT and CDR2 YYEEEE. The CDR3 spans 12 residues. The germline V and J ends were trimmed by 0 bases and 17 bases, with 12 bases remaining between them.

This sequence joins TRBV4-2 and TRBJ2-4, with D hard to call. The CDR3 length is 15 residues. CDR1 is LGHNA and CDR2 is YNFKEQ in the germline V gene. V was shortened by 1 base and J by 6 bases, with 13 bases between the two germline ends. CDR3 amino acids: CASSQVRAVRNIQYF. The CDR3 region has the DNA TGTGCCAGCAGCCAAGTACGGGCGGTCCGAAACATTCAGTACTTC.

This sequence joins TRBV5-8 and TRBJ1-5; the D is unclear. The CDR3 has 13 amino acids. V lost 4 bases and J lost 8, with 13 bases in between. Germline V gives CDR1 SGHTS, CDR2 YDEGEE. The CDR3 loop reads CASSNGPGKPQHF. The CDR3 DNA reads TGTGCCAGCAGCAATGGGCCCGGGAAGCCCCAGCATTTT.

The chain recombines TRBV3-1 (or the pseudogene TRBV3-2) with TRBJ2-5; D might be TRBD1 or TRBD2, each matching 6 bases. Germline V gives CDR1 LGHDT, CDR2 YNNKEL (reference sequence). The CDR3 runs 17 residues. V was pared by 1 base and J by 1 base, with 16 bases between. The CDR3 nucleotides read TGTGCCAGCAGCCAAGGTTTTCGGGGGCGCTTCCAAGAGACCCAGTACTTC. Encoded protein: CASSQGFRGRFQETQYF.

V and J are TRBV6-5 and TRBJ1-2, with D perhaps TRBD1 (6 bases). The CDR3 runs to 15 residues. V was pared by 0 bases and J by 0 bases, with 8 bases between. Germline lookup yields CDR1 MNHEY and CDR2 SVGAGI. As DNA, the CDR3 is TGTGCCAGCAGTTACTCGTCAGGGGCTAACTATGGCTACACCTTC. It specifies CASSYSSGANYGYTF.

This rearrangement joins TRBV15 to TRBJ2-6; perhaps TRBD1 as D (5 bases). The CDR3 spans 19 residues. CDR1 and CDR2 (germline): LNHNV, YYDKDF (reference sequence). Trimming left V 7 bases short and J 0 bases short, with 22 bases between. For the CDR3, the DNA is TGTGCCACCACCCCATTTAGCAGGGAAGAAAGCTCTGGGGCCAACGTCCTGACTTTC. This codes for CATTPFSREESSGANVLTF.

This chain uses TRBV2 with TRBJ1-5, with a tentative D call TRBD1 (5 bases). V gave up 8 bases and J gave up 1 base, with 12 bases separating them. Germline V gene lookup returns CDR1 SNHLY and CDR2 FYNNEI. The CDR3 totals 14 residues. In DNA form, the CDR3 reads TGTGCCAGCGTTATGGGACGAAGCAATCAGCCCCAGCATTTT. Translation: CASVMGRSNQPQHF.

The rearrangement uses TRBV7-2 and TRBJ2-7, with 9 positions matching TRBD2. Germline values: CDR1 SGHTA, CDR2 FQGNSA. The CDR3 runs to 16 residues. V lost 10 bases to trimming and J lost 0 bases; unmatched junction nucleotides: 13. CDR3 sequence reads: CATQRAGGRSSYEQYF. CDR3 DNA: TGTGCCACCCAGAGAGCGGGGGGCAGGAGCTCCTACGAGCAGTACTTC. The whole variable domain, remainder taken from reference TRBV7-2 and TRBJ2-7, is GAGVSQSPSNKVTEKGKDVELRCDPISGHTALYWYRQSLGQGLEFLIYFQGNSAPDKSGLPSDRFSAERTGGSVSTLTIQRTQQEDSAVYLCATQRAGGRSSYEQYFGPGTRLTVT.

V is TRBV6-5 and J is TRBJ1-4; 10 nucleotides align to TRBD1. V lost 7 bases and J lost 5; bases outside the gene matches: 4. This CDR3 contains 14 residues. In germline, CDR1 is MNHEY, CDR2 SVGAGI. In nucleotides, the CDR3 is TGTGCCAGCATTAGGACAGGGGGAAATGAAAAACTGTTTTTT. This gives the protein CASIRTGGNEKLFF.

This chain joins TRBV12-3 or TRBV12-4 and TRBJ1-2; D gene unclear. This CDR3 spans 13 amino acids. Trimming pared 6 bases from V and 0 bases from J, leaving 8 bases between. CDR3 in amino acids: CASSPATNYGYTF. CDR3 nucleotides: TGTGCCAGCAGCCCGGCGACTAACTATGGCTACACCTTC.

This clone occurred once. The J gene is TRBJ2-1, the V gene TRBV28; 9 bases map to TRBD1. The germline CDR1 and CDR2 sequences are MDHEN and SYDVKM. CDR3 length equals 14 residues. Losses at the gene ends were 8 bases for V and 0 bases for J; bases not matched to a gene: 2. In nucleotides, the CDR3 is TGTGCCAGCGGGACAGGGTCCTCCTACAATGAGCAGTTCTTC. It codes for CASGTGSSYNEQFF. The full variable domain, completed using reference TRBV28 and TRBJ2-1, is DVKVTQSSRYLVKRTGEKVFLECVQDMDHENMFWYRQDPGLGLRLIYFSYDVKMKEKGDIPEGYSVSREKKERFSLILESASTNQTSMYLCASGTGSSYNEQFFGPGTRLTVL.